This note documents a single T cell receptor (beta chain) sequence. Its antigen remains unknown. This CDR3 is built from 18 residues. J gave up 0 bases and V 2 bases, and 9 bases lay outside the gene matches. Germline CDR1 is GTSNPN and CDR2 is SVGIG (reference sequence). Time point defined: recipient sample about 28 days before transplant, after cytoreduction. The data are from a study of T cell clonotyping in hematopoietic cell transplantation. Overall study context: Pretransplant recipient samples were taken after cytoreduction. Study-wide findings and caveats: Without cell sorting, CD4 versus CD8 contributions remain unresolved.

Measured with immunoSEQ multiplex PCR; TCRdb has only the in-frame clones, and not every one. The sample yields more than 40,000 clones, 85% seen once. Source: peripheral blood mononuclear cells, taken before stem cell transplant. The gene calls are TRBV30 and TRBJ1-6; TRBD1 matches 8 bases. This receptor was obtained from a man aged 60-69 years with acute myeloid leukemia. Some clones in this sample may be carry-over from other donors' samples. CDR3 in DNA: TGTGCCTGGAGTCCCGACAGGGGCCGGAGCTCCTATAATTCACCCCTCCACTTT. This encodes CAWSPDRGRSSYNSPLHF.